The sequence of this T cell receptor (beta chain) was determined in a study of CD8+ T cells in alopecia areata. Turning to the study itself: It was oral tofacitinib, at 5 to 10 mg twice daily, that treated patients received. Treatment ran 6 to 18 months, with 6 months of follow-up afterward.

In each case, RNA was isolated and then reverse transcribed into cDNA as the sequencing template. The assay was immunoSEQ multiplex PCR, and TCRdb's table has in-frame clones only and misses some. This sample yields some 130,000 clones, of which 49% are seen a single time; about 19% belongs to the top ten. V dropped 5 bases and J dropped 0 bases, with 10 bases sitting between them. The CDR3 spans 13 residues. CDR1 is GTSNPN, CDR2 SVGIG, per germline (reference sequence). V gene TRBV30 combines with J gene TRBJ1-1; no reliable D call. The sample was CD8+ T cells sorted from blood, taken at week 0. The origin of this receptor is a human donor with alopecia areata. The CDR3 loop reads CAWDDNLNTEAFF. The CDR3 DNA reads TGTGCCTGGGACGACAATCTGAACACTGAAGCTTTCTTT. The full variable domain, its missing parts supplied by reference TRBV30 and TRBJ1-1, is SQTIHQWPATLVQPVGSPLSLECTVEGTSNPNLYWYRQAAGRGLQLLFYSVGIGQISSEVPQNLSASRPQDRQFILSSKKLLLSDSGFYLCAWDDNLNTEAFFGQGTRLTVV.